The 28 T cell receptor beta chains in this list originate from one sample, sequenced in a study of T cell responses to AZD1222 COVID-19 vaccine. The data were produced by immunoSEQ multiplex PCR, yet TCRdb's version contains in-frame clones alone and is incomplete. Among some 130,000 clones listed, roughly nine tenths were seen once. The input for sequencing was peripheral blood, taken on day 0 of AZD1222 vaccination. The receptors come from an adult in good health.

This clone showed up many times. This chain links TRBV7-8 with TRBJ1-5; the match to TRBD1 covers 11 bases. CDR1 and CDR2 (germline): SGHVS, FQNEAQ. Unmatched junction bases numbered 7, after V lost 5 bases and J lost 7 bases. The CDR3 runs 15 residues. Here the CDR3 DNA reads TGTGCCAGCAGCCCCCGGGACAGGGGGGGCCAGCCCCAGCATTTT. This sequence encodes CASSPRDRGGQPQHF.

The chain employs TRBV28 and TRBJ1-2, with D unclear. In germline, CDR1 is MDHEN, CDR2 SYDVKM. Trimming cost V 2 bases and J 3 bases, with 4 bases left between them. This CDR3 spans 12 amino acids. The CDR3 region has the DNA TGTGCCAGCAGTTTAACGGACTATGGCTACACCTTC. It codes for CASSLTDYGYTF.

V and J are TRBV7-2 and TRBJ2-2; D call uncertain. The CDR3 has 11 residues. The V gene's germline CDR1 is SGHTA and CDR2 FQGNSA. Deletions cut 7 bases from V and 4 bases from J, with 4 bases between. As DNA, the CDR3 is TGTGCCAGCACGGTCACCGGGGAGCTGTTTTTT. It is translated as CASTVTGELFF.

The chain uses TRBV18 and TRBJ1-2, with D perhaps TRBD1 (5 bases). Deletions cut 2 bases from V and 3 bases from J, with 7 bases between. Germline V CDR1 and CDR2: KGHSH, LQKENI. The CDR3 sequence is 13 residues long. The CDR3 loop is CASSPSQDYGYTF. DNA for the CDR3: TGTGCCAGCTCACCATCACAGGACTATGGCTACACCTTC.

A word on this clone: A read error may produce the germline difference seen at one junction end. This rearrangement joins TRBV10-3 to TRBJ2-7, with 7 bases lining up with TRBD1. The CDR3 loop spans 15 amino acids. Germline CDR1 is ENHRY and CDR2 is SYGVKD. The CDR3 loop is CAINEGAGTPYEQYF. CDR3 coding DNA: TGTGCCATCAATGAGGGGGCAGGGACGCCCTACGAGCAGTACTTC.

This chain connects TRBV15 to TRBJ1-3; D gene ambiguous. CDR3 size: 14 residues. Germline V gives CDR1 LNHNV, CDR2 YYDKDF (reference sequence). Trimming took off 0 bases at V and 3 bases at J, with 6 bases between the two ends. In DNA form, the CDR3 reads TGTGCCACCAGCAGAGATTTGAGTGGAAACACCATATATTTT. It specifies CATSRDLSGNTIYF.

The genes are TRBV19 and TRBJ1-5, with TRBD1 as a possible D gene (5 bases). The V end lost 4 bases, the J end lost 2 bases, and 18 bases lay between the germline ends. Germline CDR1 reads LNHDA; CDR2 reads SQIVND (reference sequence). The CDR3 has 17 residues. The CDR3 nucleotides are TGTGCCAGTAGTAAAGTCCCGCCCAGGGATGGCAATCAGCCCCAGCATTTT. It specifies CASSKVPPRDGNQPQHF.

The rearrangement links TRBV29-1 to TRBJ2-7; 11 bases fit TRBD1. The CDR3 covers 13 residues. The germline CDR1 and CDR2 sequences are SQVTM and ANQGSEA. V shed 3 bases and J 7 bases; nucleotides not matched to a gene: 5. In DNA, the CDR3 is TGCAGCGTTGATGGACAGGGGGCTCAGGAGCAGTACTTC. Its protein is CSVDGQGAQEQYF.

The V and J genes are TRBV20-1 and TRBJ1-3; D unclear. Germline CDR1 and CDR2: DFQATT and SNEGSKA (reference sequence). V was shortened by 3 bases and J by 0 bases, with 12 bases between the two germline ends. CDR3 length equals 15 residues. CDR3 sequence reads: CSASGGPSSGNTIYF. As DNA, the CDR3 is TGCAGTGCTAGTGGTGGACCAAGCTCTGGAAACACCATATATTTT.

This chain uses TRBV5-1 with TRBJ1-4, with D perhaps matching TRBD1 (6 bases). The CDR3 extends over 15 amino acids. CDR1 is SGHRS and CDR2 is YFSETQ in the germline V gene. Trimming left V 1 base short and J 7 bases short, with 14 bases between. CDR3 loop: CASSLTQGPGEKLFF. The CDR3, as DNA: TGCGCCAGCAGCTTGACCCAGGGGCCCGGTGAAAAACTGTTTTTT.

The gene calls are TRBV5-4 and TRBJ2-1; D might be TRBD1 (6 bases). V was pared by 0 bases and J by 3 bases, with 13 bases between. Germline CDR1 is SGHNT and CDR2 is YYREEE (reference sequence). CDR3 length: 16 residues. The CDR3 loop reads CASSLDSRGHYNEQFF. The CDR3, as DNA: TGTGCCAGCAGCTTGGATTCCAGGGGACACTACAATGAGCAGTTCTTC. The full variable domain, completed using reference TRBV5-4 and TRBJ2-1, is ETGVTQSPTHLIKTRGQQVTLRCSSQSGHNTVSWYQQALGQGPQFIFQYYREEENGRGNFPPRFSGLQFPNYSSELNVNALELDDSALYLCASSLDSRGHYNEQFFGPGTRLTVL.

V is TRBV5-6 and J is TRBJ1-1; 7 nucleotides agree with TRBD1. J gave up 10 bases and V 3 bases, and 9 bases lay outside the gene matches. Per the germline V gene, CDR1 is SGHDT and CDR2 is YYEEEE. CDR3 length: 13 residues. DNA of the CDR3: TGTGCCAGCAGCTCACAGGGGACATTAAGAGCTTTCTTT. It encodes CASSSQGTLRAFF. The whole variable domain, remainder taken from reference TRBV5-6 and TRBJ1-1, is DAGVTQSPTHLIKTRGQQVTLRCSPKSGHDTVSWYQQALGQGPQFIFQYYEEEERQRGNFPDRFSGHQFPNYSSELNVNALLLGDSALYLCASSSQGTLRAFFGQGTRLTVV.

The rearrangement links TRBV7-2 to TRBJ1-1; TRBD1 matches 7 bases. Germline V CDR1 and CDR2: SGHTA, FQGNSA. Losses at the gene ends were 5 bases for V and 1 base for J; bases not matched to a gene: 7. CDR3 length: 15 residues. Here the CDR3 reads CASSPRQGGNTEAFF. The DNA for the CDR3 is TGTGCCAGCAGCCCACGTCAGGGGGGGAACACTGAAGCTTTCTTT.

The chain carries TRBV11-2 and TRBJ1-3; D not certain. Germline V lookup: CDR1 SGHAT, CDR2 FQNNGV. V gave up 2 bases and J gave up 2 bases, with 13 bases separating them. The CDR3 is 16 residues long. CDR3 nucleotide sequence: TGTGCCAGCAGCTTAACGGTCGGACGAGCTGGAAACACCATATATTTT. Amino acid sequence: CASSLTVGRAGNTIYF.

The J gene is TRBJ2-6, the V gene TRBV6-2 or TRBV6-3; unclear D gene. Per the germline V gene, CDR1 is MNHEY and CDR2 is SVGEGT. The CDR3 is made up of 13 amino acids. V was trimmed by 2 bases and J by 2 bases, leaving 1 base between them. The CDR3 spells CASSYAGANVLTF. The CDR3 nucleotides are TGTGCCAGCAGTTACGCTGGGGCCAACGTCCTGACTTTC.

The chain has TRBV28 and TRBJ2-2; D possibly corresponds to TRBD1 (6 bases). The CDR3 has 15 residues. V lost 6 bases and J 7 bases, leaving 18 bases between the germline ends. In germline, CDR1 is MDHEN, CDR2 SYDVKM. The CDR3 protein is CASSLIQGMVGELFF. The CDR3 DNA follows: TGTGCCAGCAGCCTCATACAGGGTATGGTCGGGGAGCTGTTTTTT.

The chain employs TRBV27 and TRBJ2-1, with D uncertain. The germline CDR1 and CDR2 sequences are MNHEY and SMNVEV (reference sequence). Deletions cut 2 bases from V and 0 bases from J, with 11 bases between. The CDR3 has 16 residues. The CDR3 reads CASSLDGRSSYNEQFF. The CDR3 nucleotides are TGTGCCAGCAGTTTAGATGGGCGAAGCTCCTACAATGAGCAGTTCTTC.

The chain uses TRBV30 and TRBJ2-2; 9 nucleotides match TRBD2. This CDR3 has 15 residues. CDR1 GTSNPN and CDR2 SVGIG come from the germline V gene (reference sequence). V was clipped by 0 bases and J by 6 bases; unmatched bases: 5. The CDR3 here is CAWSVLAGAAGELFF. CDR3 nucleotides: TGTGCCTGGAGTGTATTAGCGGGGGCCGCCGGGGAGCTGTTTTTT. Full variable domain (remainder filled in from reference TRBV30 and TRBJ2-2): SQTIHQWPATLVQPVGSPLSLECTVEGTSNPNLYWYRQAAGRGLQLLFYSVGIGQISSEVPQNLSASRPQDRQFILSSKKLLLSDSGFYLCAWSVLAGAAGELFFGEGSRLTVL.

This clone was seen just once. The chain has TRBV4-2 and TRBJ2-7; D tentatively fits TRBD1 or TRBD2 (5 bases each). V was clipped by 3 bases and J by 3 bases, with 15 bases between them. Germline lookup yields CDR1 LGHNA and CDR2 YNFKEQ. The CDR3 sequence is 15 residues long. The DNA for the CDR3 is TGTGCCAGCAGCCAGGCCGGGACCGGGGACTACGAGCAGTACTTC. It yields the protein CASSQAGTGDYEQYF.

This rearrangement joins TRBV5-6 to TRBJ1-2, with a tentative D call TRBD1 (5 bases). Germline lookup yields CDR1 SGHDT and CDR2 YYEEEE. The CDR3 has 12 amino acids. The V and J ends lost 0 bases and 11 bases respectively, with 11 bases between them. The CDR3 nucleotides are TGTGCCAGCAGCTTGGTGGGGGAAAGGTACACCTTC. Amino acids: CASSLVGERYTF.

A single count supports this clone. The chain uses TRBV10-3 and TRBJ2-1, with unresolved D. V lost 7 bases and J lost 5, with 6 bases in between. The CDR3 spans 11 residues. CDR1 and CDR2 (germline): ENHRY, SYGVKD. Written as DNA, the CDR3 is TGTGCCATCACCAAGAACAATGAGCAGTTCTTC. This encodes CAITKNNEQFF.

This clone was observed a handful of times. J is TRBJ2-7 and V is TRBV11-2, with D perhaps TRBD1 (6 bases). The CDR3 extends over 15 amino acids. V was shortened by 1 base and J by 0 bases, with 10 bases between the two germline ends. Germline CDR1 reads SGHAT; CDR2 reads FQNNGV. The CDR3 region is CASSLGLGGSYEQYF. The CDR3 region has the DNA TGTGCCAGCAGCTTAGGGTTAGGGGGCTCCTACGAGCAGTACTTC.

The rearrangement joins TRBV6-5 to TRBJ1-2; 10 positions agree with TRBD1. The J segment lost 4 bases and the V segment lost 6 bases, leaving 2 bases of the junction unmatched. Looked up from germline, CDR1 is MNHEY and CDR2 is SVGAGI. The CDR3 covers 13 residues. The CDR3 region is CASRWTGGYGYTF. The CDR3 bases are TGTGCCAGCAGGTGGACAGGGGGCTATGGCTACACCTTC.

The V gene is TRBV5-1, the J gene TRBJ2-2; D possibly corresponds to TRBD1 (5 bases). V lost 4 bases, J lost 0 bases, and 7 bases lay in between. CDR1 SGHRS and CDR2 YFSETQ come from the germline V gene. This CDR3 spans 14 amino acids. CDR3 sequence: CASSKQANTGELFF. CDR3 DNA: TGCGCCAGCAGCAAACAGGCGAACACCGGGGAGCTGTTTTTT.

The J gene is TRBJ1-1, the V gene TRBV7-9; TRBD1 aligns across 9 bases. With 5 bases clipped from V and 3 bases from J, the junction kept 13 bases outside the gene matches. The CDR3 runs to 17 residues. The germline V gene encodes CDR1 SEHNR and CDR2 FQNEAQ (reference sequence). The CDR3 spells CASSPTTGGEPDTEAFF. DNA of the CDR3: TGTGCCAGCAGCCCCACCACAGGGGGCGAACCGGACACTGAAGCTTTCTTT.

This clone was recorded once. This chain's CDR3 is CASRPRRRETNEKLFF. The CDR3 coding sequence is TGTGCCAGCAGACCAAGGCGGCGGGAAACTAATGAAAAACTGTTTTTT. V is TRBV6-6 and J is TRBJ1-4, with D hard to call. The CDR3 runs 16 residues. The germline V gene encodes CDR1 MNHNY and CDR2 SVGAGI (reference sequence). Trimming left V 6 bases short and J 1 base short, with 15 bases between.

J is TRBJ1-1 and V is TRBV5-1; 10 nucleotides agree with TRBD1. The CDR3 extends over 18 amino acids. After removal of 4 bases from V and 0 bases from J, the junction contained 12 bases not matched to a gene. Looked up from germline, CDR1 is SGHRS and CDR2 is YFSETQ. The CDR3 DNA reads TGCGCCAGCAGCCCCCCCGGGGGACAGGGGCCCATGAACACTGAAGCTTTCTTT. This sequence encodes CASSPPGGQGPMNTEAFF. Combining the CDR3 with reference TRBV5-1 and TRBJ1-1 gives the whole variable domain KAGVTQTPRYLIKTRGQQVTLSCSPISGHRSVSWYQQTPGQGLQFLFEYFSETQRNKGNFPGRFSGRQFSNSRSEMNVSTLELGDSALYLCASSPPGGQGPMNTEAFFGQGTRLTVV.

V is TRBV2 and J is TRBJ2-1; TRBD2 matches at 16 bases. In germline, CDR1 is SNHLY, CDR2 FYNNEI. The CDR3 has 19 amino acids. V gave up 5 bases and J gave up 0 bases; unmatched junction bases: 7. In nucleotides, the CDR3 is TGTGCCAGCAGTTACTCGGGACTAGCGGGGGGGAGCTCCTACAATGAGCAGTTCTTC. It translates to CASSYSGLAGGSSYNEQFF.